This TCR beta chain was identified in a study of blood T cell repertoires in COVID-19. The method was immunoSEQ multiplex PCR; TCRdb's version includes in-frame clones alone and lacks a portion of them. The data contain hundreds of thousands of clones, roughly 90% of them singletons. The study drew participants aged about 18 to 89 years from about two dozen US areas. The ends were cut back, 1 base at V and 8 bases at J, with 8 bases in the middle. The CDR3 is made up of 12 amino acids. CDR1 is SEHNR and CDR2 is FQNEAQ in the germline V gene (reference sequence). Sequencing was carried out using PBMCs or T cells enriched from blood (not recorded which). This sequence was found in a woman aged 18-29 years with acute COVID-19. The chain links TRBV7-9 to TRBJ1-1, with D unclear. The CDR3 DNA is TGTGCCAGCAGCTTAGTTGGGAGCGAAGCTTTCTTT. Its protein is CASSLVGSEAFF.